A selection of T cell receptor beta chains follows, all from one sample in a study of blood T cell repertoires in COVID-19. Measured with immunoSEQ multiplex PCR; TCRdb has only the in-frame clones, and not every one. The data show some 180,000 clones, over 70% seen once. The sequenced sample was peripheral blood. The receptors shown here come from a woman between 35 and 50 years old with COVID-19, enrolled during active disease. Both conserved end residues are part of each CDR3. The D gene is left open where the match is weak. Size tells how often a clone was seen (once, few, many) or the class of an expanded clone, and some rows leave it out.

cdr3_length	v_call	d_call	j_call	clone_size	cdr3_nt	cdr3_aa
15	TRBV6-5	TRBD2	TRBJ2-2	.	TGTGCCAGCATGTCGGGGCTAGCGGGGTCCGGGGAGCTGTTTTTT	CASMSGLAGSGELFF
15	TRBV18	TRBD1	TRBJ1-2	.	TGTGCCAGCTCACCTCAAGGACAGGGCGGCTATGGCTACACCTTC	CASSPQGQGGYGYTF
14	TRBV3-1/TRBV3-2	TRBD1	TRBJ1-1	.	TGTGCCAGCACCGAACCCGGACAGGGAACTGAAGCTTTCTTT	CASTEPGQGTEAFF
17	TRBV5-4	TRBD2	TRBJ2-3	.	TGTGCCAGCAGCCGTCCACTAGCGGGAGGGATTTTAGATACGCAGTATTTT	CASSRPLAGGILDTQYF
15	TRBV27	TRBD2	TRBJ2-1	.	TGTGCCAGCAGCCCGGGACTAGCGGGAGAGGATGAGCAGTTCTTC	CASSPGLAGEDEQFF
15	TRBV30	TRBD2	TRBJ2-5	.	TGTGCCTGGAGGGTAATAGCGGGGGCCGGGGAGACCCAGTACTTC	CAWRVIAGAGETQYF
17	TRBV9	TRBD2	TRBJ2-2	.	TGTGCCAGCAGCGTAGCTTTAGCGGGAGGAGGGGCCGGGGAGCTGTTTTTT	CASSVALAGGGAGELFF
12	TRBV6-5	.	TRBJ1-6	.	TGTGCCAGCAGTTACTCCAGTGAACCCCTCCACTTT	CASSYSSEPLHF
18	TRBV18	TRBD1	TRBJ1-3	.	TGTGCCAGCTCACCGCCTCGACAGGGTAACGACTCTGGAAACACCATATATTTT	CASSPPRQGNDSGNTIYF
13	TRBV19	TRBD1	TRBJ1-1	.	TGTGCCAGTAGTGCAGGGGGGAACACTGAAGCTTTCTTT	CASSAGGNTEAFF
16	TRBV4-1	.	TRBJ2-7	.	TGCGCCAGCAGCCTCCTAACCGAGGCAGGGGCCTACGAGCAGTACTTC	CASSLLTEAGAYEQYF
13	TRBV6-5	.	TRBJ2-7	.	TGTGCCAGCAGTCAGGGCACCTCTTACGAGCAGTACTTC	CASSQGTSYEQYF
11	TRBV20-1	TRBD1	TRBJ2-7	.	TGCAGTGGACAGGGACCCTACGAGCAGTACTTC	CSGQGPYEQYF
15	TRBV2	.	TRBJ2-2	.	TGTGCCAGCAGTGAAAATTTTGGCAACACCGGGGAGCTGTTTTTT	CASSENFGNTGELFF
11	TRBV6-2/TRBV6-3	.	TRBJ1-1	.	TGTGCCAGCAGCCTAGGGACAGAAGCTTTCTTT	CASSLGTEAFF
12	TRBV29-1	.	TRBJ1-1	few	TGCAGCGTTGGAGGTAGAAACACTGAAGCTTTCTTT	CSVGGRNTEAFF
17	TRBV18	.	TRBJ2-2	.	TGTGCCAGCTCTGGGGTTGACAGGAGCCTGAACACCGGGGAGCTGTTTTTT	CASSGVDRSLNTGELFF
13	TRBV5-1	.	TRBJ1-1	once	TGCGCCAGCAGCTTTCGGGTGAACACTGAAGCTTTCTTT	CASSFRVNTEAFF
15	TRBV4-2	.	TRBJ1-6	.	TGTGCCAGCAGCCAGGACGGGGGTATGAATTCACCCCTCCACTTT	CASSQDGGMNSPLHF
15	TRBV6-5	.	TRBJ1-6	.	TGTGCCAGCAGTTCACTCGTGGACATGAGTTCACCCCTCCACTTT	CASSSLVDMSSPLHF
14	TRBV5-5	TRBD1	TRBJ2-7	.	TGTGCCAGCAGCCCGGGACAGGACTCCTACGAGCAGTACTTC	CASSPGQDSYEQYF
14	TRBV2	TRBD1	TRBJ1-5	.	TGTGCCAGCAAGGGACAGGAGGGCAATCAGCCCCAGCATTTT	CASKGQEGNQPQHF
19	TRBV11-3	TRBD2	TRBJ2-1	.	TGTGCCAGCAGCTTAGCACCCGGGACTAGCGGGAGGGCCGTATATGAGCAGTTCTTC	CASSLAPGTSGRAVYEQFF
13	TRBV28	.	TRBJ1-4	.	TGTGCCAGTTGGGGGGGGATCAGGGAAAAACTGTTTTTT	CASWGGIREKLFF
14	TRBV3-1/TRBV3-2	.	TRBJ2-7	.	TGTGCCAGCAGCCAAGACCCGGACAGTTACGAGCAGTACTTC	CASSQDPDSYEQYF
13	TRBV5-1	.	TRBJ2-7	.	TGCGCCAGCAGCCTGGACGGTTTCTACGAGCAGTACTTC	CASSLDGFYEQYF
14	TRBV4-2	.	TRBJ1-3	.	TGTGCCAGCAGCCAAGATGGAGGGTGGAACACCATATATTTT	CASSQDGGWNTIYF
16	TRBV9	TRBD1	TRBJ1-4	.	TGTGCCAGCAGCCCTCGAAACAGGGGGCCTAATGAAAAACTGTTTTTT	CASSPRNRGPNEKLFF
15	TRBV5-6	.	TRBJ1-5	.	TGTGCCAGCAGCTTGGTAGTAAATAGCAATCAGCCCCAGCATTTT	CASSLVVNSNQPQHF
14	TRBV2	.	TRBJ2-5	few	TGTGCCAGACGAGGCGGACTCACGGGGGAGACCCAGTACTTC	CARRGGLTGETQYF
16	TRBV9	TRBD2	TRBJ2-7	.	TGTGCCAGCAGCGTATCTGGGCGGGGGAGCTCCTACGAGCAGTACTTC	CASSVSGRGSSYEQYF
15	TRBV4-1	TRBD1	TRBJ2-7	.	TGCGCCAGCAGCCAATGGACAGGGCACGGCTACGAGCAGTACTTC	CASSQWTGHGYEQYF
15	TRBV7-9	.	TRBJ2-7	.	TGTGCCAGCAGCTTTTTAGGGGCCCTAGGCTACGAGCAGTACTTC	CASSFLGALGYEQYF
15	TRBV9	TRBD1	TRBJ1-2	.	TGTGCCAGCAGCCAGGAGGGTCAGGGGGGCTATGGCTACACCTTC	CASSQEGQGGYGYTF
15	TRBV27	TRBD1	TRBJ2-7	.	TGTGCCAGCAGTAGACAGGGGACGCTCAACTACGAGCAGTACTTC	CASSRQGTLNYEQYF
13	TRBV6-2/TRBV6-3	TRBD1	TRBJ1-5	once	TGTGCCAGCAGCAACAGACAGGGGGTCGTTCAGCATTTT	CASSNRQGVVQHF